This entry describes one T cell receptor (beta chain). Its antigen remains unidentified. The entry originates in a study of blood T cells in healthy people across ages. Study-wide findings and caveats: Nothing was known about donor CMV status, and this possibly confounded expanded clonotype changes. Estimated diversity that came from one million T cells was considered an underestimate. Roughly linear declines in TCR beta diversity per million T cells occurred with age.

Combining a sample-barcoded 5' primer with a J-beta primer mix, a second PCR ran for about 7 to 11 cycles. Each cDNA molecule carried a tag from a template-switch adaptor that contained 12 random nucleotides. TCRdb ran MiXCR on the 5' RACE reads and lists one entry per CDR3 protein. The sample consists of over a million distinct CDR3 sequences, 40% to 55% of them appearing once. The V gene lost 11 bases and the J gene lost 7 bases, with 15 bases spanning the gap. The CDR3 loop spans 11 amino acids. In germline, CDR1 is ENHRY, CDR2 SYGVKD. The TCR was taken from a woman aged 60 to 75 in good health. Specimen: blood. The V gene is TRBV10-3, the J gene TRBJ2-7; D is perhaps TRBD2 (5 bases). The CDR3 DNA follows: TGTGCCCGTTATCTGGGAGATGAGCAGTACTTC. Translation: CARYLGDEQYF.